The rows below give T cell receptor beta chains drawn from one sample of a study of control samples from healthy donors and cancer patients. The assay was immunoSEQ multiplex PCR, and TCRdb's table has in-frame clones only and misses some. The sample records 150,000 to 170,000 clones, 94% being singletons. Sequenced input: blood. These receptors were obtained from a man in his forties in good health. Each CDR3 is given with its conserved first and last residue. D genes are given only for firm matches. Clone size appears in some rows only: once, few, many, or a class for an expanded clone.

>TRBV7-3|TRBJ1-2|once|-
CASSSGLGYGYTF
TGTGCCAGCAGCTCAGGCTTAGGGTATGGCTACACCTTC
>TRBV18|TRBJ2-3|-|TRBD2
CASSPQAGGLTQYF
TGTGCCAGCTCACCACAGGCGGGGGGCCTGACGCAGTATTTT
>TRBV7-9|TRBJ1-1|-|-
CASSSKDRNTEAFF
TGTGCCAGCAGCTCCAAGGACAGGAACACTGAAGCTTTCTTT
>TRBV2|TRBJ1-1|-|-
CASRWGASNTEAFF
TGTGCCAGCAGGTGGGGGGCTTCGAACACTGAAGCTTTCTTT
>TRBV5-6|TRBJ2-7|-|TRBD2
CASRKAGASYEQYF
TGTGCCAGCAGGAAAGCGGGGGCCTCCTACGAGCAGTACTTC
>TRBV4-1|TRBJ1-1|-|-
CASSQARTSGMEAFF
TGCGCCAGCAGCCAAGCAAGGACTTCTGGGATGGAAGCTTTCTTT
>TRBV19|TRBJ1-1|-|-
CASSQGGRGSTEAFF
TGTGCCAGTAGTCAGGGAGGGAGGGGAAGCACTGAAGCTTTCTTT
>TRBV28|TRBJ1-2|-|-
CASKMLNYGYTF
TGTGCCAGCAAAATGCTTAACTATGGCTACACCTTC
>TRBV4-2|TRBJ1-1|-|-
CASSQGGRNLNTEAFF
TGTGCCAGCAGCCAAGGGGGACGGAATCTGAACACTGAAGCTTTCTTT
>TRBV6-1|TRBJ1-1|-|-
CASSDTILNTEAFF
TGTGCCAGCAGTGATACGATCTTGAACACTGAAGCTTTCTTT
>TRBV29-1|TRBJ1-1|-|TRBD1
CSVDFRTGITEAFF
TGCAGCGTTGATTTTAGGACAGGGATCACTGAAGCTTTCTTT
>TRBV18|TRBJ1-2|-|-
CASSPMDGGNGYTF
TGTGCCAGCTCACCAATGGACGGGGGGAATGGCTACACCTTC
>TRBV6-5|TRBJ1-2|once|TRBD1
CASSYGFRGPDYTF
TGTGCCAGCAGTTACGGTTTCAGGGGGCCTGACTACACCTTC
>TRBV27|TRBJ2-6|-|-
CASSLSGAGANVLTF
TGTGCCAGCAGTTTAAGTGGGGCTGGGGCCAACGTCCTGACTTTC
>TRBV14|TRBJ2-7|-|-
CASSQTGTASSYEQYF
TGTGCCAGCAGCCAAACCGGGACGGCTAGCTCCTACGAGCAGTACTTC
>TRBV7-8|TRBJ2-1|-|-
CASSPLNNEQFF
TGTGCCAGCAGCCCATTAAACAATGAGCAGTTCTTC
>TRBV28|TRBJ1-2|-|TRBD1
CASSSPQGAGRGGYTF
TGTGCCAGCAGTTCCCCACAGGGGGCCGGACGAGGTGGCTACACCTTC
>TRBV5-4|TRBJ2-1|-|-
CASSWTTEQFF
TGTGCCAGCAGCTGGACCACGGAGCAGTTCTTC
>TRBV4-1|TRBJ1-2|-|-
CASSQSDVGGGYTF
TGCGCCAGCAGCCAGAGCGACGTGGGAGGTGGCTACACCTTC
>TRBV11-2|TRBJ2-1|-|-
CASSFRNPGLYNEQFF
TGTGCCAGCAGCTTCAGGAACCCGGGCCTCTACAATGAGCAGTTCTTC
>TRBV6-1|TRBJ2-1|-|-
CASSEYGVDEQFF
TGTGCCAGCAGTGAATACGGGGTCGATGAGCAGTTCTTC
>TRBV28|TRBJ2-6|-|-
CASSFPGAFSGANVLTF
TGTGCCAGCAGTTTCCCAGGGGCGTTCTCTGGGGCCAACGTCCTGACTTTC
>TRBV19|TRBJ1-1|once|-
CASTQGLNTEAFF
TGTGCCAGTACTCAGGGTCTGAACACTGAAGCTTTCTTT
>TRBV5-1|TRBJ2-3|-|-
CASSFTGPPEDTQYF
TGCGCCAGCAGCTTTACCGGGCCCCCAGAAGATACGCAGTATTTT
>TRBV7-9|TRBJ1-2|-|-
CASSLAFSLGGYTF
TGTGCCAGCAGCTTAGCGTTCAGTTTGGGTGGCTACACCTTC
>TRBV18|TRBJ2-7|few|-
CASSPRTLGEQYF
TGTGCCAGCTCACCCCGAACTCTGGGGGAGCAGTACTTC
>TRBV6-5|TRBJ1-5|-|TRBD1
CASSRLRTGGQPQHF
TGTGCCAGCAGTCGCCTTCGGACAGGGGGTCAGCCCCAGCATTTT
>TRBV4-2|TRBJ2-3|once|TRBD2
CASSQRGESTDTQYF
TGTGCCAGCAGCCAACGGGGGGAGAGCACAGATACGCAGTATTTT
>TRBV2|TRBJ1-5|-|-
CASSGAGYYSNQPQHF
TGTGCCAGCAGCGGAGCAGGGTACTATAGCAATCAGCCCCAGCATTTT
>TRBV10-2|TRBJ1-1|once|-
CASSVGSGVTEAFF
TGCGCCAGCAGTGTAGGGAGTGGGGTGACTGAAGCTTTCTTT
>TRBV19|TRBJ1-1|-|-
CASSLQGNTEAFF
TGTGCCAGTAGTTTACAGGGTAACACTGAAGCTTTCTTT
>TRBV5-1|TRBJ1-4|once|TRBD1
CASRTGGGGTNEKLFF
TGCGCCAGCCGGACAGGGGGCGGAGGAACTAATGAAAAACTGTTTTTT
>TRBV10-1|TRBJ1-1|-|-
CASSLDTGGTEAFF
TGCGCCAGCAGCCTGGACACCGGGGGGACTGAAGCTTTCTTT
>TRBV15|TRBJ2-7|once|TRBD1
CATSRDITGGFSSYKQYF
TGTGCCACCAGCAGAGATATAACAGGGGGTTTTAGCTCCTACAAGCAGTACTTC
>TRBV4-1|TRBJ1-6|-|-
CASSQSWGSDRLNSPLHF
TGCGCCAGCAGCCAATCCTGGGGCTCAGATAGGCTAAATTCACCCCTCCACTTT
>TRBV6-5|TRBJ2-7|-|-
CASSYSATESFYEQYF
TGTGCCAGCAGTTACTCCGCGACGGAGTCATTCTACGAGCAGTACTTC
>TRBV7-6|TRBJ1-1|-|TRBD1
CASSPGQGLAEAFF
TGTGCCAGCAGCCCGGGACAGGGATTGGCTGAAGCTTTCTTT
>TRBV19|TRBJ1-1|-|-
CASSIQGRTEAFF
TGTGCCAGTAGTATACAGGGTCGCACTGAAGCTTTCTTT